These T cell receptor beta chains were read from a single sample in a study of Ad26.COV2.S vaccination and SARS-CoV-2 variants. The protocol was immunoSEQ multiplex PCR, while the TCRdb copy is restricted to in-frame clones and leaves out a portion. Here the sample spans 430,000 or so clones, 85% to 90% being singletons. The sample was peripheral blood, taken in a trial of Ad26.COV2.S vaccine versus placebo. These receptors were taken from a person between 18 and 60 years old who received the Ad26.COV2.S COVID-19 vaccine or a placebo. Each CDR3 is given without its conserved first and last residue. Each record gives: J gene, V gene, CDR3 protein.

J: TRBJ2-1; V: TRBV2; CDR3: ASSEQGKQF
J: TRBJ1-3; V: TRBV7-9; CDR3: ASSLGRGGSFSGNTIY
J: TRBJ2-1; V: TRBV28; CDR3: ASSLPAWGRGYNEQF
J: TRBJ2-1; V: TRBV5-1; CDR3: ASSTPDRPYNEQF
J: TRBJ1-1; V: TRBV6-2/TRBV6-3; CDR3: ASSPRPLMNTEAF
J: TRBJ2-1; V: TRBV24-1; CDR3: ATSDYPNEQF
J: TRBJ2-2; V: TRBV9; CDR3: ASSEGLGGVNTGELF
J: TRBJ2-7; V: TRBV27; CDR3: ASSWAGWDEQY
J: TRBJ2-1; V: TRBV9; CDR3: ASSPMTSWDEQF
J: TRBJ2-3; V: TRBV18; CDR3: ASSPRGEDTQY
J: TRBJ2-7; V: TRBV6-6; CDR3: ASSPRQGASYEQY
J: TRBJ2-3; V: TRBV5-4; CDR3: ASTLGRAGGPTDTQY